The present TCR beta chain was sequenced within a study of cytotoxic CD8 clonotypes in ibrutinib-treated CLL (dated by TCRdb to the early 2020s). As for the study more broadly: The cohort was composed of 11 relapsed/refractory and 15 treatment-naive patients; IGHV unmutated status was identified in under 18 patients. On average, each sample yielded 255,043 productive templates and tens of thousands of productive rearrangements. Responses were partial in roughly 24 patients and complete in 2; after median 68 months follow-up, roughly 15 stayed in remission and some twelve progressed. Cryopreserved peripheral blood mononuclear cells were obtained prior to treatment, at the time of response, and at either disease progression or sustained remission. Of the approximately 86 participants in the trial, about two dozen had longitudinal samples available. Response samples were taken after a median of around 13 months on treatment, ranging from about 6 to 40 months. Every remission and progressive disease sample was obtained while ibrutinib was still being received by the patients. What the work shows at the level of the full study, not this receptor alone: Sampling times were not matched between patients in sustained remission and patients whose disease was progressing, and lymph node repertoires were not examined. An increase in clonality was observed at ibrutinib response, with clonality remaining stable during sustained remission and falling back toward baseline at progression. Public clonotypes were rare and either shrank or stayed stable during treatment, and the rise in clonality at ibrutinib response reflected expansion of private clonotypes. Baseline clonality exceeded that of age-matched healthy donors and correlated strongly with circulating CD8+ T-cell counts.

The goal of deep resolution MiSeq sequencing was a depth between 1 in 1 million and 1 in 200,000 T cells, and coverage averaged 10x per clonotype. The immunoSEQ hsTCRB Kit was used to generate the TCR beta libraries. In the authors' own workflow: ImmunoSEQ Data Assistant and ImmunoSEQ Analyzer were used for data analysis, and V, D and J genes were assigned according to IMGT definitions. Clonality was computed as one minus normalized Shannon entropy of productive rearrangement frequencies, ranging from 0 to 1. Public clonotype analysis was restricted to overrepresented clonotypes comprising at least 0.05% of each patient's repertoire. Repertoires from about a dozen age-matched healthy donors in immuneACCESS were used as clonality controls. The table was pulled from immuneACCESS by TCRdb, which kept in-frame rearrangements only. Such tables lose some clones; where checked, under half of the loss comes from unresolved V genes, and the rest has no known cause. V and J calls and clone size follow that table, whereas D and trimming were derived from the DNA. The sample includes more than 85,000 clones, with approximately 82% observed a single time. The ten largest clones add up to around 30% of the sample.

Points on this clone: The specificity of this receptor is unknown. No per-base quality is available; no much larger clone lies one base away.

The sample's time point label, in plain terms: about twelve months on ibrutinib. For TCR beta library preparation, about 2 micrograms of genomic DNA were isolated from cryopreserved PBMCs. High-throughput TCR beta sequencing was performed on longitudinal blood samples from CLL patients receiving ibrutinib monotherapy. The patients took part in an open-label, single-center phase 2 trial of ibrutinib monotherapy. The V and J ends are trimmed by 5 bases and 0 bases, leaving 14 bases between them. The cysteine opens and the phenylalanine closes a CDR3 of 16 amino acids. Only the CDR3 portion is preserved as DNA: 48 bases, with reading frame beginning at the first base. The germline V gene encodes CDR1 SGHTA and CDR2 FQGTGA.

Sequenced here: PBMCs, sampled after 12 months of ibrutinib treatment. The receptor was isolated from a human donor with chronic lymphocytic leukemia. The receptor chain draws on TRBV7-3 and TRBJ1-3; the D gene cannot be named for sure. The CDR3 protein sequence reads: CASSLGTGFSGNTIYF. Read as DNA, the sequence is TGTGCCAGCAGCCTGGGAACGGGATTCTCTGGAAACACCATATATTTT. Where the CDR3 stops, the reference TRBV7-3 and TRBJ1-3 genes take over; the full variable domain is GAGVSQTPSNKVTEKGKYVELRCDPISGHTALYWYRQSLGQGPEFLIYFQGTGAADDSGLPNDRFFAVRPEGSVSTLKIQRTERGDSAVYLCASSLGTGFSGNTIYFGEGSWLTVV.